Following are 10 T cell receptor beta chains from one sample sequenced in a study of T-cell reconstitution after alpha-beta-depleted transplantation in children. Library preparation (for TCRbeta) was performed with unique molecular identifiers. Each CDR3 protein gets one entry after TCRdb re-called the PCR reads with MiXCR. The repertoire holds roughly 160,000 distinct CDR3 sequences, with 11% as singletons. This sample comprised PBMCs, obtained before TCRalphabeta/CD19-depleted stem cell transplant. The receptors come from a boy aged 2 to 10 with acute myeloid leukemia, due to receive a stem cell transplant.

Points on this clonotype: Possible read error: a much larger clone is one base away. The V gene is TRBV20-1, the J gene TRBJ2-1, with 8 bases lining up with TRBD2. Germline V CDR1 and CDR2: DFQATT, SNEGSKA (reference sequence). This CDR3 has 15 residues. CDR3 bases: TGCAGTGCTTATTTATCACTAGCGGATTACAATAAGCAGTTCTTC. It yields the protein CSAYLSLADYNKQFF.

In its sample, this clonotype was seen many times. The gene calls are TRBV7-9 and TRBJ2-5, with D perhaps TRBD2 (6 bases). Germline lookup yields CDR1 SEHNR and CDR2 FQNEAQ (reference sequence). V was clipped by 4 bases and J by 5 bases, with 14 bases between them. CDR3 size: 14 residues. This CDR3 reads CASSSGGLGETQYF. For the CDR3, the DNA is TGTGCCAGCAGCTCCGGGGGACTGGGTGAGACCCAGTACTTC.

This clonotype was seen repeatedly, ten times or more. The rearrangement links TRBV5-1 to TRBJ2-2; 12 positions match TRBD2. The V segment lost 0 bases and the J segment 2 bases; nucleotides outside the gene matches: 2. Germline V lookup: CDR1 SGHRS, CDR2 YFSETQ. The CDR3 consists of 17 residues. CDR3 loop: CASSLGLAGDNTGELFF. CDR3 sequence (DNA): TGCGCCAGCAGCTTGGGACTAGCGGGGGATAACACCGGGGAGCTGTTTTTT.

This clonotype appeared many times. J is TRBJ1-3 and V is TRBV25-1, with TRBD1 matching over 10 bases. There are 16 residues in the CDR3. Germline V gene lookup returns CDR1 MGHDK and CDR2 SYGVNS. The J segment lost 1 base and the V segment lost 6 bases, leaving 6 bases of the junction unmatched. CDR3 in DNA: TGTGCCAGCAGCCCCGGGACAGGGGCATCTGGAAACACCATATATTTT. This gives the protein CASSPGTGASGNTIYF.

Ten or more counts support this clonotype. V gene TRBV12-3 or TRBV12-4 combines with J gene TRBJ2-7; 10 positions agree with TRBD1. This CDR3 contains 14 residues. V lost 6 bases to trimming and J lost 7 bases; unmatched junction nucleotides: 9. The chain's CDR3 is CASRPGQGVREQYF. The DNA of the CDR3 is TGTGCCAGCAGGCCTGGACAGGGGGTGAGGGAGCAGTACTTC.

This clonotype was seen many times. This sequence joins TRBV27 and TRBJ1-2; D is uncertain. Trimming stripped 6 bases from V and 3 bases from J, with 11 bases between. Germline V CDR1 and CDR2: MNHEY, SMNVEV (reference sequence). This CDR3 has 13 residues. The CDR3 nucleotides are TGTGCCAGCAGCCCAAACGGGTACTATGGCTACACCTTC. Its translation: CASSPNGYYGYTF.

The V gene is TRBV20-1, the J gene TRBJ1-5; D not resolved. The CDR3 runs 14 residues. Germline V gives CDR1 DFQATT, CDR2 SNEGSKA (reference sequence). V lost 1 base and J lost 0, with 7 bases in between. The CDR3 is CSARGGFSNQPQHF. The CDR3 DNA reads as TGCAGTGCTAGAGGGGGTTTTAGCAATCAGCCCCAGCATTTT.

The gene calls are TRBV30 and TRBJ1-5, with a weak D call TRBD1 (5 bases). V shed 3 bases and J shed 6 bases, with 6 bases lying between them. Germline V gene lookup returns CDR1 GTSNPN and CDR2 SVGIG (reference sequence). There are 11 residues in the CDR3. The DNA for the CDR3 is TGTGCCTGGAGGACAGTTCAGCCCCAGCATTTT. It specifies CAWRTVQPQHF.

This clonotype came up many times. V is TRBV3-1 and J is TRBJ1-1, with D hard to call. Germline CDR1 and CDR2: LGHDT and YNNKEL (reference sequence). Between the trimmed V and J ends, which lost 3 bases and 7 bases, there was a span of 12 bases. CDR3 length: 13 residues. The CDR3 reads CASSHPLAFEAFF. CDR3 bases: TGTGCCAGCAGCCACCCGTTGGCCTTTGAAGCTTTCTTT.

This clonotype was observed many times. This chain joins TRBV6-5 and TRBJ1-2; D is uncertain. The CDR3 spans 17 residues. V lost 5 bases and J 5 bases, leaving 24 bases between the germline ends. Germline values: CDR1 MNHEY, CDR2 SVGAGI. The CDR3 sequence: CASSNTYPNGEWYGYTF. For the CDR3, the DNA is TGTGCCAGCAGTAACACTTACCCGAACGGCGAGTGGTATGGCTACACCTTC.